One and the same sample provided the 29 T cell receptor beta chains below, sequenced in a study of T cell responses to AZD1222 COVID-19 vaccine. Clones were read by immunoSEQ multiplex PCR, and TCRdb kept only the in-frame ones, dropping some. The data hold some 150,000 clones, with more than 85% observed a single time. The material sequenced was peripheral blood, taken after recovery from COVID-19. The receptors derive from an adult who had recovered from COVID-19.

The rearrangement links TRBV5-1 to TRBJ2-7; 7 bases are shared with TRBD2. The CDR3 is made up of 13 amino acids. V was pared by 4 bases and J by 6 bases, with 7 bases of the junction left unmatched. CDR1 and CDR2 from the germline V gene are SGHRS and YFSETQ. CDR3 loop: CASSDRTRAEQYF. The CDR3 DNA follows: TGCGCCAGCAGCGATAGGACTAGGGCCGAGCAGTACTTC.

This clone was observed a single time. The chain has TRBV7-8 and TRBJ1-4, with a tentative D call TRBD1 (6 bases). V gave up 1 base and J gave up 12 bases, with 24 bases separating them. Germline V gene sequence: CDR1 SGHVS, CDR2 FQNEAQ. This CDR3 contains 17 residues. The CDR3: CASSLVRGPGHHPELFF. The CDR3 region has the DNA TGTGCCAGCAGCTTAGTAAGGGGTCCGGGACATCACCCCGAACTGTTTTTT.

The V gene is TRBV7-9, the J gene TRBJ2-5, with 13 bases lining up with TRBD2. J gave up 5 bases and V 5 bases, and 5 bases lay outside the gene matches. From germline, CDR1 is SEHNR and CDR2 FQNEAQ (reference sequence). This CDR3 has 15 amino acids. The CDR3 region has the DNA TGTGCCAGCAGCCTTGGGACTAGCGGGAAGGAGACCCAGTACTTC. Translated, it gives CASSLGTSGKETQYF. Filled out from reference TRBV7-9 and TRBJ2-5, the complete variable domain reads DTGVSQNPRHKITKRGQNVTFRCDPISEHNRLYWYRQTLGQGPEFLTYFQNEAQLEKSRLLSDRFSAERPKGSFSTLEIQRTEQGDSAMYLCASSLGTSGKETQYFGPGTRLLVL.

A few counts support this clone. The V and J genes are TRBV5-4 and TRBJ1-1; possibly TRBD1 for D (6 bases). Germline V CDR1 and CDR2: SGHNT, YYREEE (reference sequence). The V end was cut by 7 bases, the J end by 6 bases, with 16 bases between. There are 13 residues in the CDR3. CDR3 in amino acids: CASFVQGIPEAFF. As DNA, the CDR3 is TGTGCCAGCTTCGTGCAGGGGATACCTGAAGCTTTCTTT. The full variable domain, completed using reference TRBV5-4 and TRBJ1-1, is ETGVTQSPTHLIKTRGQQVTLRCSSQSGHNTVSWYQQALGQGPQFIFQYYREEENGRGNFPPRFSGLQFPNYSSELNVNALELDDSALYLCASFVQGIPEAFFGQGTRLTVV.

The J gene is TRBJ2-2, the V gene TRBV18; 10 nucleotides line up with TRBD2. This CDR3 spans 18 amino acids. CDR1 is KGHSH and CDR2 is LQKENI in the germline V gene. V was clipped by 5 bases and J by 0 bases; unmatched bases: 9. The CDR3 protein is CASSSSRTSGPNTGELFF. In DNA, the CDR3 is TGTGCCAGCTCATCGTCCAGGACTAGCGGACCGAACACCGGGGAGCTGTTTTTT.

This clone was seen a single time. The chain is built from TRBV7-9 and TRBJ1-1, with TRBD1 identical over 9 bases. The CDR3 consists of 14 residues. V lost 1 base and J lost 4; bases outside the gene matches: 1. Germline V lookup: CDR1 SEHNR, CDR2 FQNEAQ (reference sequence). DNA of the CDR3: TGTGCCAGCAGCTTAGTGACAGGGGGCACTGAAGCTTTCTTT. It specifies CASSLVTGGTEAFF.

The J gene is TRBJ1-5, the V gene TRBV28, with unresolved D. There are 14 residues in the CDR3. Germline V gene lookup returns CDR1 MDHEN and CDR2 SYDVKM. Trimming took off 5 bases at V and 5 bases at J, with 13 bases between the two ends. The CDR3 coding sequence is TGTGCCAGCAGTCCCGACAATTACGATCAGCCCCAGCATTTT. Amino acid sequence: CASSPDNYDQPQHF.

The rearrangement links TRBV6-5 to TRBJ2-5; the match to TRBD2 covers 9 bases. Germline CDR1 reads MNHEY; CDR2 reads SVGAGI. V gave up 5 bases and J gave up 8 bases; unmatched junction bases: 9. This CDR3 is 14 amino acids long. CDR3 sequence reads: CASSLAGNSQTQYF. The CDR3 DNA is TGTGCCAGCAGTCTAGCGGGAAATAGCCAAACCCAGTACTTC.

The J gene is TRBJ1-4, the V gene TRBV3-1 (or the pseudogene TRBV3-2); weak D call: TRBD1 (5 bases). Germline CDR1 is LGHDT and CDR2 is YNNKEL (reference sequence). The CDR3 consists of 14 residues. The V and J ends lost 6 bases and 5 bases respectively, with 13 bases between them. The CDR3 here is CASRQRGANEKLFF. The CDR3 DNA reads TGTGCCAGCAGACAACGTGGGGCCAATGAAAAACTGTTTTTT.

The chain carries TRBV28 and TRBJ2-5; 8 nucleotides align to TRBD1. The ends lost 7 bases at V and 3 bases at J; junction bases unmatched: 10. Germline CDR1 and CDR2: MDHEN and SYDVKM. The CDR3 runs to 15 residues. CDR3 in amino acids: CASNLSGTGKETQYF. CDR3 nucleotide sequence: TGTGCCAGCAACTTATCGGGGACAGGCAAAGAGACCCAGTACTTC.

This chain links TRBV27 with TRBJ2-7, with D perhaps matching TRBD1 (5 bases). This CDR3 spans 13 amino acids. V shed 11 bases and J shed 5 bases, with 19 bases lying between them. CDR1 and CDR2 from the germline V gene are MNHEY and SMNVEV (reference sequence). The CDR3 loop reads CAWSSGPGHEQYF. The CDR3 coding sequence is TGTGCCTGGAGTTCCGGGCCAGGGCACGAGCAGTACTTC.

The rearrangement links TRBV7-6 to TRBJ2-7; a possible D gene is TRBD2 (6 bases). CDR1 SGHVS and CDR2 FNYEAQ come from the germline V gene. Trimming removed 3 bases from V and 0 bases from J, with 9 bases in between. The CDR3 is 14 amino acids. CDR3: CASSLGTGSYEQYF. Here the CDR3 DNA reads TGTGCCAGCAGCTTGGGGACTGGCTCCTACGAGCAGTACTTC.

This rearrangement joins TRBV4-3 to TRBJ1-3, with no clear D. The CDR3 has 14 residues. Trimming shortened V by 0 bases and J by 4 bases, and 7 bases separated the two germline ends. Germline loops: CDR1 LGHNA, CDR2 YSLEER. The CDR3 protein is CASSQDPAGNTIYF. DNA for the CDR3: TGCGCCAGCAGCCAAGATCCTGCAGGAAACACCATATATTTT.

The rearrangement uses TRBV7-9 and TRBJ2-3; 9 bases align to TRBD1. CDR1 SEHNR and CDR2 FQNEAQ come from the germline V gene (reference sequence). With 1 base clipped from V and 0 bases from J, the junction kept 5 bases outside the gene matches. The CDR3 covers 17 residues. In DNA, the CDR3 is TGTGCCAGCAGCTTAGGGGACAGGGCTACTAGCACAGATACGCAGTATTTT. Its translation is CASSLGDRATSTDTQYF.

The CDR3 here is CAISEPPGSTGNTIYF. The DNA of the CDR3 is TGTGCCATCAGTGAGCCCCCAGGTTCAACTGGAAACACCATATATTTT. The rearrangement joins TRBV10-3 to TRBJ1-3, with no clear D. Trimming cost V 2 bases and J 2 bases, with 13 bases left between them. Germline assignment: CDR1 ENHRY and CDR2 SYGVKD. The CDR3 consists of 16 residues.

The chain employs TRBV7-9 and TRBJ2-3; the D is unclear. Germline V lookup: CDR1 SEHNR, CDR2 FQNEAQ (reference sequence). Trimming cost V 5 bases and J 0 bases, with 18 bases left between them. The CDR3 is made up of 17 amino acids. The CDR3 coding sequence is TGTGCCAGCAGCACGCAGCGACTTCCCCTTAGCACAGATACGCAGTATTTT. This sequence encodes CASSTQRLPLSTDTQYF.

The gene calls are TRBV28 and TRBJ2-5; D unresolved. The V gene's germline CDR1 is MDHEN and CDR2 SYDVKM. CDR3 size: 13 residues. The V end was cut by 3 bases, the J end by 4 bases, with 9 bases between. CDR3 sequence (DNA): TGTGCCAGCAGTTTCCAGGCGGTAGAGACCCAGTACTTC. It yields the protein CASSFQAVETQYF.

As for this clone: An end of the junction does not agree with germline; a read error may underlie this. V is TRBV6-5 and J is TRBJ2-1; D uncertain. Germline V gene sequence: CDR1 MNHEY, CDR2 SVGAGI. The CDR3 spans 13 residues. The CDR3 here is CASSDSPLNEQFF. In nucleotides, the CDR3 is TGTGCCAGCAGTGACTCACCCCTGAATGAGCAGTTCTTC.

This clone was counted once. This chain joins TRBV4-2 and TRBJ1-2; D might be TRBD1 (6 bases). The ends were cut back, 6 bases at V and 0 bases at J, with 14 bases in the middle. Germline V gene data show CDR1 as LGHNA and CDR2 as YNFKEQ. This CDR3 is 15 amino acids long. The CDR3 DNA sequence: TGTGCCAGCAGACCTCAGGGGCAGGCTAACTATGGCTACACCTTC. Translation: CASRPQGQANYGYTF.

The rearrangement links TRBV4-1 to TRBJ2-5, with TRBD2 matching 8 bases. The CDR3 spans 16 residues. Germline-derived CDR1 and CDR2 are MGHRA and YSYEKL. V gave up 5 bases and J gave up 4 bases; unmatched junction bases: 12. The DNA for the CDR3 is TGCGCCAGCAGCTTCTTTAGCGGGGCCGCGGGAGAGACCCAGTACTTC. It translates to CASSFFSGAAGETQYF.

The CDR3 region is CASSLGRQATGRETQYF. DNA for the CDR3: TGTGCCAGCAGCTTAGGGCGACAGGCTACCGGGCGGGAGACCCAGTACTTC. This chain uses TRBV7-9 with TRBJ2-5; D possibly corresponds to TRBD1 (6 bases). Germline CDR1 SEHNR, CDR2 FQNEAQ (reference sequence). The ends were cut back, 1 base at V and 5 bases at J, with 20 bases in the middle. This CDR3 has 17 residues. The full variable domain, with the rest looked up from reference TRBV7-9 and TRBJ2-5, is DTGVSQNPRHKITKRGQNVTFRCDPISEHNRLYWYRQTLGQGPEFLTYFQNEAQLEKSRLLSDRFSAERPKGSFSTLEIQRTEQGDSAMYLCASSLGRQATGRETQYFGPGTRLLVL.

The V and J genes are TRBV19 and TRBJ1-1; D remains ambiguous. The CDR3 loop spans 14 amino acids. Trimming removed 3 bases at V and 6 bases at J, with 14 bases between. The germline gives CDR1 LNHDA, CDR2 SQIVND (reference sequence). The CDR3 coding sequence is TGTGCCAGTAGTATCGAGGTAAGCTGGCCTGAAGCTTTCTTT. This translates into CASSIEVSWPEAFF.

J is TRBJ2-5 and V is TRBV19, with 9 bases aligning to TRBD1. Trimming cost V 6 bases and J 4 bases; bases outside gene matches: 6. Germline V gene sequence: CDR1 LNHDA, CDR2 SQIVND (reference sequence). The CDR3 has 14 residues. Here the CDR3 reads CASSLGQGLETQYF. As DNA, the CDR3 is TGTGCCAGTAGCCTGGGACAGGGATTAGAGACCCAGTACTTC. Complete variable domain (other parts from reference TRBV19 and TRBJ2-5): DGGITQSPKYLFRKEGQNVTLSCEQNLNHDAMYWYRQDPGQGLRLIYYSQIVNDFQKGDIAEGYSVSREKKESFPLTVTSAQKNPTAFYLCASSLGQGLETQYFGPGTRLLVL.

The rearrangement joins TRBV5-1 to TRBJ1-3, with D unclear. With 5 bases removed from V and 1 base from J, the gap between germline ends came to 10 bases. Germline V gene data show CDR1 as SGHRS and CDR2 as YFSETQ. The length of the CDR3 is 14 residues. The chain's CDR3 is CASRLTESGNTIYF. CDR3 DNA sequence: TGCGCCAGCAGATTGACCGAATCTGGAAACACCATATATTTT.

The chain has TRBV10-3 and TRBJ1-2; unclear D gene. The germline V and J ends were trimmed by 2 bases and 2 bases, with 9 bases remaining between them. This CDR3 spans 14 amino acids. The germline gives CDR1 ENHRY, CDR2 SYGVKD. CDR3 amino acids: CAISEAERNYGYTF. The CDR3 bases are TGTGCCATCAGTGAGGCCGAAAGAAACTATGGCTACACCTTC.

The V gene is TRBV5-4, the J gene TRBJ1-1; D call uncertain. The germline CDR1 and CDR2 sequences are SGHNT and YYREEE (reference sequence). The CDR3 totals 11 residues. Trimming stripped 3 bases from V and 7 bases from J, with 7 bases between. The CDR3, as DNA: TGTGCCAGCAGCTACCAAAGTGAAGCTTTCTTT. Its protein product is CASSYQSEAFF.

V gene TRBV7-7 combines with J gene TRBJ2-2; possible D gene TRBD1, 5 bases. The germline V and J ends were trimmed by 1 base and 1 base, with 13 bases remaining between them. The CDR3 has 17 amino acids. CDR1 and CDR2 (germline): SSHAT, FNYEAQ (reference sequence). The CDR3 reads CASSLGSRGMNTGELFF. CDR3 sequence (DNA): TGTGCCAGCAGCTTAGGGTCAAGGGGCATGAACACCGGGGAGCTGTTTTTT.

V gene TRBV4-3 combines with J gene TRBJ2-3, with 7 bases that match TRBD2. The germline V gene encodes CDR1 LGHNA and CDR2 YSLEER. The CDR3 has 16 residues. Trimming removed 1 base from V and 1 base from J; junction bases left unmatched: 5. CDR3 sequence reads: CASSQGLAGGTDTQYF. CDR3 bases: TGCGCCAGCAGCCAAGGTCTGGCGGGGGGCACAGATACGCAGTATTTT.

This chain connects TRBV2 to TRBJ2-4; 7 bases agree with TRBD2. The germline gives CDR1 SNHLY, CDR2 FYNNEI. The CDR3 runs 17 residues. The V and J ends lost 4 bases and 3 bases, in that order; junction bases with no gene match: 12. CDR3 nucleotides: TGTGCCAGCAGTGGCTCCCCTCGGGGGGAGGTCAAAAACATTCAGTACTTC. Translating it yields CASSGSPRGEVKNIQYF.